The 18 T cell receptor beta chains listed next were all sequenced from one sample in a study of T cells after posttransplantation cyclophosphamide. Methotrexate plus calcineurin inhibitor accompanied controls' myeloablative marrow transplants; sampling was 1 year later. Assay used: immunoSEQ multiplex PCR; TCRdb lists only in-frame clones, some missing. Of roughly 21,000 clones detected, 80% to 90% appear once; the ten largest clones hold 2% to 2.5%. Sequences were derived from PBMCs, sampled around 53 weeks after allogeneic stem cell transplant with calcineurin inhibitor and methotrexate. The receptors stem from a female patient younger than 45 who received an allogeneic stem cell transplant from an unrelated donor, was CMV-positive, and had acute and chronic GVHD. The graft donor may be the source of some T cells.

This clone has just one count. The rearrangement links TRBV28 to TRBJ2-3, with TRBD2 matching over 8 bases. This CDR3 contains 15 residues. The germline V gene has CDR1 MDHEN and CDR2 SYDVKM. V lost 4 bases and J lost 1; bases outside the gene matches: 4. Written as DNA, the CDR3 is TGTGCCAGCAGTTCGAGCGGGAGAGGCACAGATACGCAGTATTTT. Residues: CASSSSGRGTDTQYF. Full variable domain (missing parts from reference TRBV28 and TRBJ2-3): DVKVTQSSRYLVKRTGEKVFLECVQDMDHENMFWYRQDPGLGLRLIYFSYDVKMKEKGDIPEGYSVSREKKERFSLILESASTNQTSMYLCASSSSGRGTDTQYFGPGTRLTVL.

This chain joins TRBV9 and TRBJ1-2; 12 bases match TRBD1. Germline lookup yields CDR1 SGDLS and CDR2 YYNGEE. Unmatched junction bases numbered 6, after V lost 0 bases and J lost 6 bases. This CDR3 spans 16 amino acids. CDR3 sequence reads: CASSVDGTGGSDGYTF. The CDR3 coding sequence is TGTGCCAGCAGCGTAGATGGGACAGGGGGCAGCGATGGCTACACCTTC.

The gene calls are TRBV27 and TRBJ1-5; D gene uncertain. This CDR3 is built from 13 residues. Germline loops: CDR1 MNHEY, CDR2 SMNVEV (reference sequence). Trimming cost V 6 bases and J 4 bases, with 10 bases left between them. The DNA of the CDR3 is TGTGCCAGCAGCTGGGCAGAGAATCAGCCCCAGCATTTT. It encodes CASSWAENQPQHF.

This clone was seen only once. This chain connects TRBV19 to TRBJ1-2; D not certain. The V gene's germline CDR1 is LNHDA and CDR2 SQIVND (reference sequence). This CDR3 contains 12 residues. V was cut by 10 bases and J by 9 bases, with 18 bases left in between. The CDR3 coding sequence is TGTGCCACGAGTAACTATGCTCCGAGCTACACCTTC. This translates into CATSNYAPSYTF.

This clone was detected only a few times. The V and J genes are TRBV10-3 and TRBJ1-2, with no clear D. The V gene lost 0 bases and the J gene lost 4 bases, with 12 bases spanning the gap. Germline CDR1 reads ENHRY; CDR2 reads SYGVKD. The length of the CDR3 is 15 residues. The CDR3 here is CAISESRGSFYGYTF. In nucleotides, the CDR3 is TGTGCCATCAGTGAGTCCCGGGGATCCTTCTATGGCTACACCTTC.

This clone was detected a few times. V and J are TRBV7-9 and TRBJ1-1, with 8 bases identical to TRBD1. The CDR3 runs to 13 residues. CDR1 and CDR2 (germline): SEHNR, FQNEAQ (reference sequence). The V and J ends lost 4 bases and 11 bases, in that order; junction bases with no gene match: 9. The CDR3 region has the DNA TGTGCCAGCAGCTCAGGACAGGGACTACACGCTTTCTTT. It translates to CASSSGQGLHAFF. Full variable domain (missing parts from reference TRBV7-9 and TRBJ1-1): DTGVSQNPRHKITKRGQNVTFRCDPISEHNRLYWYRQTLGQGPEFLTYFQNEAQLEKSRLLSDRFSAERPKGSFSTLEIQRTEQGDSAMYLCASSSGQGLHAFFGQGTRLTVV.

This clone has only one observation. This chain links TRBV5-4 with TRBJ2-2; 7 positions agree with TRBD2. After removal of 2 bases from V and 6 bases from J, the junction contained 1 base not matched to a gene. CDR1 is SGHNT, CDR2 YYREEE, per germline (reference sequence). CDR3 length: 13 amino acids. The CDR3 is CASSFAGAGELFF. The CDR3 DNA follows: TGTGCCAGCAGCTTCGCGGGGGCCGGGGAGCTGTTTTTT.

The CDR3 loop reads CASSVVGSQGSEQFF. The CDR3 DNA reads as TGTGCCAGCAGCGTAGTGGGGAGCCAAGGGAGTGAGCAGTTCTTC. The J gene is TRBJ2-1, the V gene TRBV9; D may be TRBD2 (5 bases). The CDR3 has 15 residues. Trimming cost V 0 bases and J 9 bases, with 16 bases left between them. The germline gives CDR1 SGDLS, CDR2 YYNGEE. The complete variable domain, with remaining parts taken from reference TRBV9 and TRBJ2-1, reads DSGVTQTPKHLITATGQRVTLRCSPRSGDLSVYWYQQSLDQGLQFLIQYYNGEERAKGNILERFSAQQFPDLHSELNLSSLELGDSALYFCASSVVGSQGSEQFFGPGTRLTVL.

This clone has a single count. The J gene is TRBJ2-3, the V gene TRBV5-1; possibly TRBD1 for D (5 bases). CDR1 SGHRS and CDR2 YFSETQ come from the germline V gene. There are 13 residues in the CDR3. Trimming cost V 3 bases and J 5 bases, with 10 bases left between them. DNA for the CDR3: TGCGCCAGCAGCTATCAGGGCTTAGATACGCAGTATTTT. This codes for CASSYQGLDTQYF.

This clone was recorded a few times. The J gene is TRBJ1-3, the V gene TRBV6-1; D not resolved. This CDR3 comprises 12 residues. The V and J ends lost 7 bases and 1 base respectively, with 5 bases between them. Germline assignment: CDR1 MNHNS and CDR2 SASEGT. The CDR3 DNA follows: TGTGCCAGCACCCCATCTGGAAACACCATATATTTT. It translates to CASTPSGNTIYF.

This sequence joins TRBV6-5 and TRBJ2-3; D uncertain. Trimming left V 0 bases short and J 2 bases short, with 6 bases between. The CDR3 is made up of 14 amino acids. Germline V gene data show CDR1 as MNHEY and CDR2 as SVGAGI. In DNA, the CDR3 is TGTGCCAGCAGTTACTCGTCCCTCACAGATACGCAGTATTTT. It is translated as CASSYSSLTDTQYF.

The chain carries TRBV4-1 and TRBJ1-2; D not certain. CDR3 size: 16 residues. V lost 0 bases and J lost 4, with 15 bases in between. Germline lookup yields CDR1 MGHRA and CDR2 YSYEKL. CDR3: CASSQDSVADFYGYTF. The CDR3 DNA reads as TGCGCCAGCAGCCAAGATTCCGTGGCAGATTTCTATGGCTACACCTTC.

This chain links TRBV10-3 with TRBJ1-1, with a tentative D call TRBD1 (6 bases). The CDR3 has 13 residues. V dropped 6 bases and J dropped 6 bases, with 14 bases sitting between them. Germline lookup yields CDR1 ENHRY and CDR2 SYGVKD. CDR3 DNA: TGTGCCATCAGGGACAGCAACCAAGCTGAAGCTTTCTTT. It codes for CAIRDSNQAEAFF.

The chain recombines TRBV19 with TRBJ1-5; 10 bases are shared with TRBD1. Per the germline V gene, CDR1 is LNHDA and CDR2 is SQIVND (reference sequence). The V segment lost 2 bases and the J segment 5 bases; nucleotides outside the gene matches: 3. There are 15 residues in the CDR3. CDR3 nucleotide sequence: TGTGCCAGTAGTATATCGGGACAGGGGCATCAGCCCCAGCATTTT. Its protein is CASSISGQGHQPQHF. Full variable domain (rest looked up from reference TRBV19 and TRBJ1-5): DGGITQSPKYLFRKEGQNVTLSCEQNLNHDAMYWYRQDPGQGLRLIYYSQIVNDFQKGDIAEGYSVSREKKESFPLTVTSAQKNPTAFYLCASSISGQGHQPQHFGDGTRLSIL.

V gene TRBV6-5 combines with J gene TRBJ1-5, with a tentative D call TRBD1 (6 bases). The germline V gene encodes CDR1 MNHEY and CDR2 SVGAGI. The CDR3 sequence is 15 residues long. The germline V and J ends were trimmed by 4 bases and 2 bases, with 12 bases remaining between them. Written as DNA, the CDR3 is TGTGCCAGCAGTTCGGTGGGACATCGCAATCAGCCCCAGCATTTT. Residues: CASSSVGHRNQPQHF.

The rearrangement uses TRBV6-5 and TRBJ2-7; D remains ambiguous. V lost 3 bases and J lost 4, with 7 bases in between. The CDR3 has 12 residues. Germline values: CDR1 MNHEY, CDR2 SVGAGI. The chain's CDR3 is CASSYYGYEQYF. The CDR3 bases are TGTGCCAGCAGTTATTACGGTTACGAGCAGTACTTC.

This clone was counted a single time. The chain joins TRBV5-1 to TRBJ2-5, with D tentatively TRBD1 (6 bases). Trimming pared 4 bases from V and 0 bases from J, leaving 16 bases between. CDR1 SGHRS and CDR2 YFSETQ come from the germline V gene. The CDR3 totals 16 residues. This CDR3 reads CASSGSGTLYQETQYF. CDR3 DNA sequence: TGCGCCAGCAGCGGCTCCGGGACACTATACCAAGAGACCCAGTACTTC.

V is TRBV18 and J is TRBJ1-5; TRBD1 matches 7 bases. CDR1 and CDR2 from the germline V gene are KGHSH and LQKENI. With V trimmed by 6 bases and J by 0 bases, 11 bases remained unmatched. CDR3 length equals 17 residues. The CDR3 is CASSLTWDSYSNQPQHF. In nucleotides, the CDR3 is TGTGCCAGCTCCCTCACCTGGGACAGCTATAGCAATCAGCCCCAGCATTTT.